What follows describes a single T cell receptor (beta chain). The sample originates from a study of T-cell memory formation after mild COVID-19. One entry per CDR3 protein, called by TCRdb with MiXCR from the 5' RACE reads. The sample yields around 250,000 distinct CDR3 sequences, roughly 9.4% seen once. The germline CDR1 and CDR2 sequences are SGHTA and FQGNSA. J lost 5 bases, V lost 7 bases, and 8 bases had no gene match. This CDR3 has 14 amino acids. V gene TRBV7-2 combines with J gene TRBJ1-1; 9 bases line up with TRBD1. The TCR originated in a man aged 18 to 29 who had mild COVID-19 (a few samples of this study predate the infection). Cell type and time point are not known. Material: PBMCs or a T cell subset sorted from them (not recorded which). In DNA form, the CDR3 reads TGTGCCAGCAACCTACAGGGGGCGCGGACTGAAGCTTTCTTT. Amino acids: CASNLQGARTEAFF.